This note documents a single T cell receptor beta chain sequence. MiXCR, run by TCRdb on the PCR reads, gives a single entry per CDR3 protein. The sample gives 6,700 or so distinct CDR3 sequences, over 40% of which show up once; under 20% is in the top ten. Samples came from patients with localized non-small cell lung adenocarcinoma. From germline, CDR1 is LGHNA and CDR2 YSLEER. The germline V and J ends were trimmed by 0 bases and 0 bases, with 19 bases remaining between them. This CDR3 has 19 amino acids. These data come from a study of CD4 and CD8 cells across lung adenocarcinoma regions. The clonotype comes from a female donor with lung adenocarcinoma. The CD4 and CD8 labels of this study may be unreliable. The sample taken for sequencing was CD8+ T cells from the center of a lung tumor. The V gene is TRBV4-3, the J gene TRBJ2-3; weak D call: TRBD1 (6 bases). This CDR3 is CASSQDWAVRGASTDTQYF. The CDR3 DNA sequence: TGCGCCAGCAGCCAAGATTGGGCGGTCAGGGGAGCTAGCACAGATACGCAGTATTTT.